This entry lists 7 T cell receptor beta chains sequenced from one sample in a study of blood T cell repertoires in COVID-19. Sequencing was performed with immunoSEQ multiplex PCR; in TCRdb, only in-frame clones are kept and a portion is missing. The sample lists roughly 250,000 clones; around 85% were seen once. Input material: peripheral blood. These receptors all come from a woman in her forties with active or convalescent COVID-19.

J is TRBJ2-2 and V is TRBV19; 8 nucleotides align to TRBD2. This CDR3 comprises 15 residues. The trim removed 6 bases at V and 6 bases at J, leaving 9 bases unmatched. Looked up from germline, CDR1 is LNHDA and CDR2 is SQIVND (reference sequence). In DNA, the CDR3 is TGTGCCAGTAGGCTGACTGGCGGGGGGCCCGGGGAGCTGTTTTTT. Residues: CASRLTGGGPGELFF.

There are a few counts of this clone. J is TRBJ1-5 and V is TRBV3-1 (or the pseudogene TRBV3-2); the D is unclear. Per germline, CDR1 LGHDT and CDR2 YNNKEL (reference sequence). CDR3 length: 14 residues. V was shortened by 1 base and J by 1 base, with 5 bases between the two germline ends. As DNA, the CDR3 is TGTGCCAGCAGCCAAGCACAGAGCAATCAGCCCCAGCATTTT. Amino acids: CASSQAQSNQPQHF.

The chain combines TRBV18 with TRBJ2-2; D is perhaps TRBD2 (7 bases). The CDR3 loop spans 15 amino acids. The V end lost 8 bases, the J end lost 6 bases, and 19 bases lay between the germline ends. Per the germline V gene, CDR1 is KGHSH and CDR2 is LQKENI. CDR3 DNA sequence: TGTGCCAGCCCGTCACCGGGGGGCTTACCCGGGGAGCTGTTTTTT. Protein product: CASPSPGGLPGELFF.

The gene calls are TRBV5-4 and TRBJ1-6, with D unclear. Germline V gene lookup returns CDR1 SGHNT and CDR2 YYREEE (reference sequence). The CDR3 consists of 15 residues. V lost 0 bases, J lost 14 bases, and 18 bases lay in between. The CDR3 sequence: CASSLAGSAGITLHF. CDR3 DNA sequence: TGTGCCAGCAGCTTGGCGGGTTCGGCGGGTATAACCCTCCACTTT.

The chain joins TRBV6-5 to TRBJ1-2, with D perhaps matching TRBD1 (5 bases). Trimming stripped 5 bases from V and 2 bases from J, with 9 bases between. The CDR3 is made up of 13 amino acids. Germline loops: CDR1 MNHEY, CDR2 SVGAGI. The CDR3 nucleotides read TGTGCCAGCAGTCCTCGACAGAACTATGGCTACACCTTC. This translates into CASSPRQNYGYTF.

This clone has only a few counts. The chain couples TRBV19 to TRBJ2-5; 8 bases match TRBD2. CDR3 length equals 14 residues. The V gene's germline CDR1 is LNHDA and CDR2 SQIVND (reference sequence). The V and J ends lost 3 bases and 4 bases, in that order; junction bases with no gene match: 4. Here the CDR3 reads CASSIGGDPETQYF. CDR3 bases: TGTGCCAGTAGTATCGGGGGGGACCCAGAGACCCAGTACTTC.

The gene calls are TRBV9 and TRBJ1-3, with TRBD1 identical over 8 bases. The germline V gene encodes CDR1 SGDLS and CDR2 YYNGEE. The V segment lost 4 bases and the J segment 2 bases; nucleotides outside the gene matches: 8. There are 16 residues in the CDR3. As DNA, the CDR3 is TGTGCCAGCAGCCCACGGACAGGGCCCCCTGGAAACACCATATATTTT. It is translated as CASSPRTGPPGNTIYF.